This passage covers 12 T cell receptor beta chains from one sample sequenced in a study of blood T cells in healthy people across ages. Using a J-beta primer mix together with a sample-barcoded 5' primer, a second PCR was run for roughly 6 to 12 cycles. TCRdb called the 5' RACE reads again in MiXCR, with one record for every CDR3 protein. The table lists some 640,000 distinct CDR3 sequences, 25% to 35% of them singletons. The sequenced material came from blood. Every receptor here comes from a woman aged 80 or over in good health.

This clonotype came up many times. The CDR3 protein is CASSPRGGTFDGYTF. The CDR3 DNA is TGCGCCAGCAGCCCCCGGGGGGGGACCTTTGATGGCTACACCTTC. V is TRBV10-2 and J is TRBJ1-2; D may be TRBD1 (5 bases). Looked up from germline, CDR1 is WSHSY and CDR2 is SAAADI. Trimming shortened V by 6 bases and J by 6 bases, and 20 bases separated the two germline ends. CDR3 length: 15 amino acids.

This clonotype has a count of ten or more. The V and J genes are TRBV7-2 and TRBJ2-3, with D possibly being TRBD1 (6 bases). The CDR3 length is 12 residues. Germline-derived CDR1 and CDR2 are SGHTA and FQGNSA. V dropped 3 bases and J dropped 14 bases, with 15 bases sitting between them. This CDR3 reads CASSLTGELLYF. The CDR3 coding sequence is TGTGCCAGCAGCTTGACAGGAGAGTTGTTGTATTTT. The whole variable domain, remainder taken from reference TRBV7-2 and TRBJ2-3, is GAGVSQSPSNKVTEKGKDVELRCDPISGHTALYWYRQSLGQGLEFLIYFQGNSAPDKSGLPSDRFSAERTGGSVSTLTIQRTQQEDSAVYLCASSLTGELLYFGPGTRLTVL.

This clonotype has a handful of counts. This sequence joins TRBV28 and TRBJ1-2; the D is unclear. Germline CDR1 and CDR2: MDHEN and SYDVKM. Trimming stripped 5 bases from V and 3 bases from J, with 10 bases between. The CDR3 extends over 13 amino acids. This CDR3 reads CASSPLGHYGYTF. The CDR3 nucleotides read TGTGCCAGCAGTCCCCTCGGCCACTATGGCTACACCTTC.

This clonotype was seen ten or more times. CDR3 nucleotides: TGTGCCAGCAGCGTGGCCCTGGCCCGCATCCCCTACGAGCAGTACTTC. Translating gives CASSVALARIPYEQYF. This sequence joins TRBV5-6 and TRBJ2-7; D is unresolved. The germline CDR1 and CDR2 sequences are SGHDT and YYEEEE. The CDR3 is 16 amino acids. The V gene lost 4 bases and the J gene lost 2 bases, with 19 bases spanning the gap.

The sample holds a few counts of this clonotype. The genes are TRBV10-3 and TRBJ2-7; the match to TRBD1 covers 9 bases. Germline CDR1 reads ENHRY; CDR2 reads SYGVKD. CDR3 size: 14 residues. V shed 9 bases, J shed 2 bases, and the junction held 8 bases outside the gene matches. CDR3 sequence reads: CAISIGTGTYEQYF. For the CDR3, the DNA is TGTGCCATATCTATCGGGACAGGGACCTACGAGCAGTACTTC.

CDR3 protein: CASSGQGTTEAFF. The CDR3 DNA reads TGTGCCAGCAGTGGACAGGGTACCACTGAAGCTTTCTTT. The gene calls are TRBV6-2 or TRBV6-3 and TRBJ1-1, with 8 bases fitting TRBD1. The CDR3 runs 13 residues. Germline CDR1 is MNHEY and CDR2 is SVGEGT. V was clipped by 5 bases and J by 4 bases; unmatched bases: 3.

The chain employs TRBV28 and TRBJ2-2; D unclear. Per germline, CDR1 MDHEN and CDR2 SYDVKM. Trimming shortened V by 5 bases and J by 0 bases, and 13 bases separated the two germline ends. This CDR3 is 16 amino acids long. CDR3 nucleotide sequence: TGTGCCAGCAGTCCTCGGACGAATGCGAACACCGGGGAGCTGTTTTTT. This translates into CASSPRTNANTGELFF. Full variable domain (missing parts from reference TRBV28 and TRBJ2-2): DVKVTQSSRYLVKRTGEKVFLECVQDMDHENMFWYRQDPGLGLRLIYFSYDVKMKEKGDIPEGYSVSREKKERFSLILESASTNQTSMYLCASSPRTNANTGELFFGEGSRLTVL.

In its sample, this clonotype was seen many times. V is TRBV7-9 and J is TRBJ2-5, with a tentative D call TRBD2 (5 bases). The CDR3 loop spans 16 amino acids. The V gene lost 5 bases and the J gene lost 3 bases, with 19 bases spanning the gap. From germline, CDR1 is SEHNR and CDR2 FQNEAQ (reference sequence). The CDR3 DNA reads as TGTGCCAGCAGCAAGCAGCCCCGGACTGAAAAAGAGACCCAGTACTTC. Amino acids: CASSKQPRTEKETQYF.

This clonotype was seen ten or more times. The V gene is TRBV29-1, the J gene TRBJ1-2, with D possibly being TRBD1 (6 bases). Germline V gene sequence: CDR1 SQVTM, CDR2 ANQGSEA. Trimming stripped 7 bases from V and 2 bases from J, with 14 bases between. The CDR3 is made up of 13 amino acids. The chain's CDR3 is CSALIQGNYGYTF. The CDR3 nucleotides are TGCAGCGCCTTGATACAGGGAAACTATGGCTACACCTTC.

This clonotype was recorded many times. V is TRBV12-5 and J is TRBJ1-6; D gene ambiguous. V was pared by 1 base and J by 7 bases, with 8 bases between. The CDR3 runs to 14 residues. Germline CDR1 and CDR2: LGHNT and FRNRAP. As DNA, the CDR3 is TGTGCTAGTGGTTTGGACAGTCCCAATTCACCCCTCCACTTT. The encoded protein is CASGLDSPNSPLHF.

As regards this clonotype: This could be a read error, since a much larger clone is one nucleotide away. This chain links TRBV6-1 with TRBJ1-2, with D uncertain. Looked up from germline, CDR1 is MNHNS and CDR2 is SASEGT. The V and J ends lost 3 bases and 8 bases respectively, with 13 bases between them. The CDR3 covers 13 residues. This CDR3 reads CASSDRQSGGYTF. The CDR3 coding sequence is TGTGCCAGCAGTGATAGGCAATCTGGCGGCTACACCTTC.

This clonotype has a count of ten or more. This chain links TRBV5-1 with TRBJ2-7; D uncertain. The CDR3 consists of 14 residues. V was trimmed by 4 bases and J by 3 bases, leaving 14 bases between them. In germline, CDR1 is SGHRS, CDR2 YFSETQ. Written as DNA, the CDR3 is TGCGCCAGCAGCCTTTTGGTAGGGAACTACGAGCAGTACTTC. Residues: CASSLLVGNYEQYF. The whole variable domain, remainder taken from reference TRBV5-1 and TRBJ2-7, is KAGVTQTPRYLIKTRGQQVTLSCSPISGHRSVSWYQQTPGQGLQFLFEYFSETQRNKGNFPGRFSGRQFSNSRSEMNVSTLELGDSALYLCASSLLVGNYEQYFGPGTRLTVT.